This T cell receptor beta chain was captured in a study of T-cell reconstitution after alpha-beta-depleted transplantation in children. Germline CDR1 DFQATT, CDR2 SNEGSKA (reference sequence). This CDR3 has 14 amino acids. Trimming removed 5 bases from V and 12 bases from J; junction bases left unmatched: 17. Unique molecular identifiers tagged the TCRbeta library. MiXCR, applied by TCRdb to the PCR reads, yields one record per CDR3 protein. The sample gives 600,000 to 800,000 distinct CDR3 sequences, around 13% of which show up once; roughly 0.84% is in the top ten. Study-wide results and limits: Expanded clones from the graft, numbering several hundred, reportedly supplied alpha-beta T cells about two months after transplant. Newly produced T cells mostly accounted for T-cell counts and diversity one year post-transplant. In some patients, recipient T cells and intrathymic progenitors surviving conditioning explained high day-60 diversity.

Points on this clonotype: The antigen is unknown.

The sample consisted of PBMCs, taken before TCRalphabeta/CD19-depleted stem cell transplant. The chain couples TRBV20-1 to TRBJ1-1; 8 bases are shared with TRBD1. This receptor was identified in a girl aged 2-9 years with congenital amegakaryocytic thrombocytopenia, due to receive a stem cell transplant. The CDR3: CSALHLEDREESFF. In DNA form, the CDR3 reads TGCAGTGCTCTTCATTTAGAGGACAGGGAGGAGTCTTTCTTT.